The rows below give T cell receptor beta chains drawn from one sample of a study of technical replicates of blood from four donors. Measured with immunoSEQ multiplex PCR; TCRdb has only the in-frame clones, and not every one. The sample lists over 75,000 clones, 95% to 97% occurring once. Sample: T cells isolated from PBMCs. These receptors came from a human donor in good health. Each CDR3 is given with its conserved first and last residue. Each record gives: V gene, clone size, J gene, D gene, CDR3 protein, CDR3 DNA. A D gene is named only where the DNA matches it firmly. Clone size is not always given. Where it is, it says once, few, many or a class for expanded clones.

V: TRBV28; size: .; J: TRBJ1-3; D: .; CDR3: CASRGSGAGNTIYF; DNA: TGTGCCAGCAGAGGATCAGGGGCTGGAAACACCATATATTTT
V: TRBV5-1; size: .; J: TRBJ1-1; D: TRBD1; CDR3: CASSFGTGTTEAFF; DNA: TGCGCCAGCAGCTTTGGGACAGGGACTACTGAAGCTTTCTTT
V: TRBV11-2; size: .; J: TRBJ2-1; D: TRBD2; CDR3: CASSRLAGVPNEQFF; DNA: TGTGCCAGCAGCCGTCTAGCGGGAGTACCCAATGAGCAGTTCTTC
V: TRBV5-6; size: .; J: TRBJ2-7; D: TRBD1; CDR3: CASSWGQGFPYEQYF; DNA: TGTGCCAGCAGCTGGGGACAGGGGTTCCCCTACGAGCAGTACTTC
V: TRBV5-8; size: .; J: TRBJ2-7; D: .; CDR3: CASSSRGGTAYEQYF; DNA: TGTGCCAGCAGCTCGCGGGGCGGGACAGCCTACGAGCAGTACTTC
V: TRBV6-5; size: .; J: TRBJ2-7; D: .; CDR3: CASSPYGGAHYEQYF; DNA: TGTGCCAGCAGTCCTTACGGAGGGGCCCACTACGAGCAGTACTTC
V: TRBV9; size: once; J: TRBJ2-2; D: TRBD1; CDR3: CASSVGQGASGELFF; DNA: TGTGCCAGCAGCGTAGGACAGGGGGCAAGCGGGGAGCTGTTTTTT
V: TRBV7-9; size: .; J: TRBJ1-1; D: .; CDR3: CASSLAPQGTFTEAFF; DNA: TGTGCCAGCAGCTTAGCGCCTCAGGGAACTTTCACTGAAGCTTTCTTT
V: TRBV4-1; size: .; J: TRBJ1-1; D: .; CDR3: CASSQIPQVRPRNTEAFF; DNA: TGCGCCAGCAGCCAAATCCCCCAGGTAAGGCCGCGGAACACTGAAGCTTTCTTT
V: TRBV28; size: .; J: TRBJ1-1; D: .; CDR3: CASSPSLSNTEAFF; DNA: TGTGCCAGCAGTCCCTCCCTATCGAACACTGAAGCTTTCTTT
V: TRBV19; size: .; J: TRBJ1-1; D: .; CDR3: CASKNEGTEAFF; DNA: TGTGCCAGTAAGAACGAGGGAACTGAAGCTTTCTTT
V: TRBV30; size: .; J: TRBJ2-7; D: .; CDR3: CAWSVIVESHEQYF; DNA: TGTGCCTGGAGTGTAATCGTGGAGAGCCACGAGCAGTACTTC
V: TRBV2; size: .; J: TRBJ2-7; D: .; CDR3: CASSGAVRYEQYF; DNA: TGTGCCAGCAGTGGGGCAGTACGCTACGAGCAGTACTTC
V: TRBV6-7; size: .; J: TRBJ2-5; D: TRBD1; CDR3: CASTDRQGPETQYF; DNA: TGTGCCAGCACCGACAGACAGGGACCAGAGACCCAGTACTTC
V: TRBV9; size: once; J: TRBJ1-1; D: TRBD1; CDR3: CASSVQVGEAGGMVFF; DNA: TGTGCCAGCAGCGTCCAAGTGGGGGAGGCAGGGGGCATGGTTTTCTTT
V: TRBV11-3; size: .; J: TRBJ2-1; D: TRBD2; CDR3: CASSLLAGVDEQFF; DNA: TGTGCCAGCAGCTTATTAGCGGGAGTCGATGAGCAGTTCTTC
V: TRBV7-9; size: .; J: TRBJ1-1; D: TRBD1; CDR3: CASSEYRGPATEAFF; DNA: TGTGCCAGCAGCGAATACAGGGGGCCCGCAACTGAAGCTTTCTTT
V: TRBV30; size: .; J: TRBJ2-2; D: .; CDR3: CACSRRRKFGELFF; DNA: TGTGCCTGTTCTAGGAGACGCAAATTCGGGGAGCTGTTTTTT
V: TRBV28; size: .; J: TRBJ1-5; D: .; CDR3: CASGGGNQPQHF; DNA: TGTGCCAGCGGAGGGGGCAATCAGCCCCAGCATTTT
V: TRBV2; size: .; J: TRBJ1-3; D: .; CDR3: CASSEQNPLGNTIYF; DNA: TGTGCCAGCAGTGAGCAGAACCCCCTCGGGAACACCATATATTTT
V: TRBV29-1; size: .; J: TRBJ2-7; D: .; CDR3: CSVLTGENYEQYF; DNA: TGCAGCGTATTAACGGGAGAAAACTACGAGCAGTACTTC
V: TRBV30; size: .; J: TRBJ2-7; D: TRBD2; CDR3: CAWSPRWAGVYF; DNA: TGTGCCTGGAGTCCAAGGTGGGCGGGAGTGTACTTC
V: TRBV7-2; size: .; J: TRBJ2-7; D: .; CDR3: CASGTAAYEQYF; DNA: TGTGCCAGCGGAACGGCGGCCTACGAGCAGTACTTC
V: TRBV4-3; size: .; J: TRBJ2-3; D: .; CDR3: CASSQDSNSGWATQYF; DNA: TGCGCCAGCAGCCAAGATTCCAACAGCGGTTGGGCTACGCAGTATTTT
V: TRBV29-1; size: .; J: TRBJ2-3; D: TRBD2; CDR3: CSAGLAGDVDTQYF; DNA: TGCAGCGCCGGACTAGCGGGAGACGTAGATACGCAGTATTTT
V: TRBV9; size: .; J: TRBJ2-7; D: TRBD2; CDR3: CASSAGPGGRAEQYF; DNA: TGTGCCAGCAGCGCTGGACCGGGCGGGAGAGCCGAGCAGTACTTC
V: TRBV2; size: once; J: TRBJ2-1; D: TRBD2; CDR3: CASSVRASGNDEQFF; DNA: TGTGCCAGCAGTGTTAGAGCTAGCGGGAACGATGAGCAGTTCTTC
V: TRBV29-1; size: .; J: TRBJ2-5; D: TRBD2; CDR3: CSGIPGLAASKTQYF; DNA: TGCAGCGGAATACCGGGACTAGCGGCCTCTAAAACCCAGTACTTC
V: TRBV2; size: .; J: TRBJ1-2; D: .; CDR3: CASSEAPPGHYGYTF; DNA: TGTGCCAGCAGTGAAGCGCCCCCAGGCCACTATGGCTACACCTTC
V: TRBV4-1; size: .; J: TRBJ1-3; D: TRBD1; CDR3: CASSLNRGGSGNTIYF; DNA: TGCGCCAGCAGCCTTAACAGGGGCGGATCTGGAAACACCATATATTTT
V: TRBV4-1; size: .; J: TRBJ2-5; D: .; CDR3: CASTPTGIQETQYF; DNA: TGCGCCAGCACCCCGACCGGGATACAAGAGACCCAGTACTTC
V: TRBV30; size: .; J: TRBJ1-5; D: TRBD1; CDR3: CASGTGNQPQHF; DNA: TGTGCCTCCGGGACAGGGAATCAGCCCCAGCATTTT
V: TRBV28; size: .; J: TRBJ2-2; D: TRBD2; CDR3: CASSARLAGVTGELFF; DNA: TGTGCCAGCAGTGCTAGACTAGCGGGAGTGACCGGGGAGCTGTTTTTT
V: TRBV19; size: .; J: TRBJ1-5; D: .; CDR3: CASTPRLSEPQHF; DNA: TGTGCCAGTACACCGAGACTATCAGAGCCCCAGCATTTT
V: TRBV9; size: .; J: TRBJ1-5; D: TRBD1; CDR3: CASSATGVSGQPQHF; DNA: TGTGCCAGCAGCGCCACAGGGGTCTCTGGTCAGCCCCAGCATTTT
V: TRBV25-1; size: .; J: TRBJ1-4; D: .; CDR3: CASTGYEKLFF; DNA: TGTGCCAGCACAGGGTACGAAAAACTGTTTTTT
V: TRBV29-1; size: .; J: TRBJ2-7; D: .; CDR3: CSVRGQGGSYEQYF; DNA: TGCAGCGTCAGAGGGCAGGGGGGATCCTACGAGCAGTACTTC
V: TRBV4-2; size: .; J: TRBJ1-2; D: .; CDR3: CASSQDPSGDYTF; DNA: TGTGCCAGCAGCCAAGACCCCAGTGGTGACTACACCTTC
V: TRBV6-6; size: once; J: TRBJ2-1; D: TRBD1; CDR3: CASRKDRGYNEQFF; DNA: TGTGCCAGCAGAAAGGACAGGGGTTACAATGAGCAGTTCTTC
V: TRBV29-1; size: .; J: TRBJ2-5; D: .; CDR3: CSVERGGETQYF; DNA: TGCAGCGTTGAAAGGGGTGGGGAGACCCAGTACTTC
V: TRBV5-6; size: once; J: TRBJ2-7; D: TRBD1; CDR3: CASSRLDRDKDEQYF; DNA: TGTGCCAGCAGCAGGCTGGACAGGGATAAGGACGAGCAGTACTTC
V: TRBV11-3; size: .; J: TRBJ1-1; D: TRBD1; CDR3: CASSLGQYDTEAFF; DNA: TGTGCCAGCAGCTTGGGACAGTACGACACTGAAGCTTTCTTT